This T cell receptor beta chain was sequenced during a study of response to subunit inactivated influenza vaccine. The study, taken as a whole, reports: Authors suggested each seasonal flu vaccination may recruit only limited numbers of new T cells.

Points on this clonotype: Its antigen is unknown.

One entry per CDR3 protein, called by TCRdb with MiXCR from the RT-PCR reads. Altogether hundreds of thousands of distinct CDR3 sequences are present, roughly 14% being singletons, with the ten largest covering approximately 10%. The specimen comprised PBMCs from blood, sampled less than 13 days after vaccination. This clonotype was obtained from a man between 45 and 60 years old who received an inactivated influenza vaccine.

The DNA for the CDR3 is TGTGCCAGCAGCCCGGACACGGGATGGAGCTATGGCTACACCTTC. Translation gives CASSPDTGWSYGYTF. The rearrangement joins TRBV3-1 to TRBJ1-2, with D perhaps TRBD1 (5 bases). This CDR3 region has 15 residues. The V end was cut by 4 bases, the J end by 4 bases, with 16 bases between. The germline V gene has CDR1 LGHDT and CDR2 YNNKEL (reference sequence).